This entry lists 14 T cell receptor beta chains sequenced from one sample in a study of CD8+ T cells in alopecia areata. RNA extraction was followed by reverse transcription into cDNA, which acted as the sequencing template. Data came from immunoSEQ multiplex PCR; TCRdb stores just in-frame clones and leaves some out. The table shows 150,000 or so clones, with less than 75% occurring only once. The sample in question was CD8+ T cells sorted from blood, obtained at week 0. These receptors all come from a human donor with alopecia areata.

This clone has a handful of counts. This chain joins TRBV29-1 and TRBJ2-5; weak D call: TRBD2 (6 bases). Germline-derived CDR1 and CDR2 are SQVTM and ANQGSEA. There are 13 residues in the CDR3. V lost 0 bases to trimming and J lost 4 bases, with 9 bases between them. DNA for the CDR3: TGCAGCGTTGAAGACCGGAGGGTAGAGACCCAGTACTTC. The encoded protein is CSVEDRRVETQYF.

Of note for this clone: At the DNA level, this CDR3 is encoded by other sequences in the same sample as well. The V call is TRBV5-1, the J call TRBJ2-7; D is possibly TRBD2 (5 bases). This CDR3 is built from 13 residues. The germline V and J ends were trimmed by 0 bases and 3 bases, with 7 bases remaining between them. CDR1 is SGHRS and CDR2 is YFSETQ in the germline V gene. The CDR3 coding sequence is TGCGCCAGCAGCTTGGTTGAGGGCTACGAGCAGTACTTC. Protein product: CASSLVEGYEQYF.

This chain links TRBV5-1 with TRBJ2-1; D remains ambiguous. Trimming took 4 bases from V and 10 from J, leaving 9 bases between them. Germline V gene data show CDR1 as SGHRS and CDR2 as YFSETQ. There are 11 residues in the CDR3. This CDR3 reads CASSPNTEQFF. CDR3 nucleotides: TGCGCCAGCAGCCCTAACACAGAGCAGTTCTTC.

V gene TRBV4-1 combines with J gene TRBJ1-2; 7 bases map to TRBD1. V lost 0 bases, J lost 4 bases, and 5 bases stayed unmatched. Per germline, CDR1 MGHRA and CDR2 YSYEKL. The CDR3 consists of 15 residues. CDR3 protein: CASSQDRGTSYGYTF. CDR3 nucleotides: TGCGCCAGCAGCCAAGACAGGGGGACTTCCTATGGCTACACCTTC.

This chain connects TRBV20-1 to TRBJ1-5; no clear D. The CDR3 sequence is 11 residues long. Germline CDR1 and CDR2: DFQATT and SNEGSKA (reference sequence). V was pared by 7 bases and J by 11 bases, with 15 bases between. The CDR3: CSVYQAPAQHF. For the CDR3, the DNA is TGCAGTGTTTATCAGGCCCCCGCCCAGCATTTT.

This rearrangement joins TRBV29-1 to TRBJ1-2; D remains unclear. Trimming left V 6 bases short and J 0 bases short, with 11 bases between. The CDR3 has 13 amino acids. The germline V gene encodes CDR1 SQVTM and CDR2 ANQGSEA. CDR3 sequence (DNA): TGCAGCGTGCCGACAATAGCTAACTATGGCTACACCTTC. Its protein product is CSVPTIANYGYTF.

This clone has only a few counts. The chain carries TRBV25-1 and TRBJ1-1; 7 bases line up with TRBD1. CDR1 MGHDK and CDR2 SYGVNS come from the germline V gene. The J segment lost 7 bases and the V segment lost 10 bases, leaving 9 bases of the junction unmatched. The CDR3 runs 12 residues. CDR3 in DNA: TGTGCCACCGAGGGGGCACAGAGTGAAGCTTTCTTT. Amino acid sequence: CATEGAQSEAFF.

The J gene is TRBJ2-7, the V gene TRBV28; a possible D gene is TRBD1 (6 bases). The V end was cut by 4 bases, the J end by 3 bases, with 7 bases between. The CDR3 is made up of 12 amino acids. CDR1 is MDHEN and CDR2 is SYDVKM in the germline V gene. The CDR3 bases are TGTGCCAGCAGTTGGGACAACTACGAGCAGTACTTC. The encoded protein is CASSWDNYEQYF.

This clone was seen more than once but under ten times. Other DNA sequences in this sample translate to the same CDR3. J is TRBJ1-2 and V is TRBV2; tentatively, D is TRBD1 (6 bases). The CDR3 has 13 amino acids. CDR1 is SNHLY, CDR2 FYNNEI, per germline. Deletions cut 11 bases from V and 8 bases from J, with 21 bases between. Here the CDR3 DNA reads TGTGCCGGCCAACTCCGGGGGGCGATGGGCTACACCTTC. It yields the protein CAGQLRGAMGYTF.

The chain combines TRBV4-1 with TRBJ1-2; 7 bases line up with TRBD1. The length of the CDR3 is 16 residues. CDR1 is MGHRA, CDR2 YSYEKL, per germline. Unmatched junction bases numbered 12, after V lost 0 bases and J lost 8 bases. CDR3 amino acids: CASSQDRRQGTWGYTF. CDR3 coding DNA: TGCGCCAGCAGCCAAGATCGGAGACAGGGAACTTGGGGCTACACCTTC.

The CDR3 nucleotides read TGCGCCAGCAGCTTGCGGCACGTCTACAATGAGCAGTTCTTC. Translation: CASSLRHVYNEQFF. The V gene is TRBV5-1, the J gene TRBJ2-1; D remains ambiguous. The V gene's germline CDR1 is SGHRS and CDR2 YFSETQ. The CDR3 spans 14 residues. The V gene lost 1 base and the J gene lost 3 bases, with 8 bases spanning the gap. The variable domain in full, with the rest retrieved from reference TRBV5-1 and TRBJ2-1, is KAGVTQTPRYLIKTRGQQVTLSCSPISGHRSVSWYQQTPGQGLQFLFEYFSETQRNKGNFPGRFSGRQFSNSRSEMNVSTLELGDSALYLCASSLRHVYNEQFFGPGTRLTVL.

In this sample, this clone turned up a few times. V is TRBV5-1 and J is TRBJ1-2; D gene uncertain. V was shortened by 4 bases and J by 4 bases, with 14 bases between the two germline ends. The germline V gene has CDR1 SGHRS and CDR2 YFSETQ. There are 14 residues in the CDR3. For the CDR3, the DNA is TGCGCCAGCAGCGGGGAACAGAATAGCTATGGCTACACCTTC. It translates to CASSGEQNSYGYTF.

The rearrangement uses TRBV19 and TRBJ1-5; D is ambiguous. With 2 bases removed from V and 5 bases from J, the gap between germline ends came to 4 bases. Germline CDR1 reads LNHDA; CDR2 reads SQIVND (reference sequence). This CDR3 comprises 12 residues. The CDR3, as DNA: TGTGCCAGTAGTATAAGGTATCAGCCCCAGCATTTT. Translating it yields CASSIRYQPQHF. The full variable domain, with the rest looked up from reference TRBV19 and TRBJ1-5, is DGGITQSPKYLFRKEGQNVTLSCEQNLNHDAMYWYRQDPGQGLRLIYYSQIVNDFQKGDIAEGYSVSREKKESFPLTVTSAQKNPTAFYLCASSIRYQPQHFGDGTRLSIL.

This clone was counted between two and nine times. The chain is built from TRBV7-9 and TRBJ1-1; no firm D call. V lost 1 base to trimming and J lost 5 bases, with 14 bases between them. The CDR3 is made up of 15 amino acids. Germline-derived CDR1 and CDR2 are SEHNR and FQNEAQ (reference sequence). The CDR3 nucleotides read TGTGCCAGCAGCTTAGAGCGGGGAGTCGCGACTGAAGCTTTCTTT. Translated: CASSLERGVATEAFF.